A single sample is the source of the 22 T cell receptor beta chains below, sequenced in a study of control samples from healthy donors and cancer patients. Method: immunoSEQ multiplex PCR; TCRdb's copy keeps in-frame clones and lacks some. The sample carries 95,000 to 150,000 clones, roughly 92% recorded once. Sequenced input: PBMCs. These receptors all come from an elderly man with head and neck cancer.

The J gene is TRBJ2-7, the V gene TRBV18, with a tentative D call TRBD1 (5 bases). Germline V lookup: CDR1 KGHSH, CDR2 LQKENI. The CDR3 sequence is 15 residues long. V was clipped by 4 bases and J by 1 base, with 14 bases between them. The DNA of the CDR3 is TGTGCCAGCTCACGCGACAGTCCCCCTTCCTACGAGCAGTACTTC. Translation: CASSRDSPPSYEQYF.

The chain uses TRBV4-1 and TRBJ2-1; no reliable D call. V dropped 0 bases and J dropped 5 bases, with 11 bases sitting between them. The CDR3 spans 15 residues. Germline loops: CDR1 MGHRA, CDR2 YSYEKL. CDR3 DNA: TGCGCCAGCAGCCAAGAACGATTAGGTAACAATGAGCAGTTCTTC. Translated: CASSQERLGNNEQFF.

V usage is TRBV30 and J usage is TRBJ2-1; weak D call: TRBD2 (6 bases). CDR1 and CDR2 (germline): GTSNPN, SVGIG (reference sequence). V lost 4 bases and J lost 0, with 10 bases in between. This CDR3 has 14 amino acids. The CDR3 is CAWTDGGSYNEQFF. For the CDR3, the DNA is TGTGCCTGGACCGACGGGGGCTCCTACAATGAGCAGTTCTTC.

This clone was found a few times. The chain joins TRBV19 to TRBJ2-2; D remains ambiguous. Trimming took off 3 bases at V and 4 bases at J, with 9 bases between the two ends. Germline lookup yields CDR1 LNHDA and CDR2 SQIVND (reference sequence). The CDR3 totals 14 residues. CDR3 coding DNA: TGTGCCAGTAGTATGGTACATAGCACCGGGGAGCTGTTTTTT. This gives the protein CASSMVHSTGELFF.

V gene TRBV5-6 combines with J gene TRBJ1-5; TRBD1 aligns across 7 bases. V dropped 2 bases and J dropped 0; count of bases not matched to a gene: 2. CDR3 length: 15 amino acids. CDR1 SGHDT and CDR2 YYEEEE come from the germline V gene. CDR3 residues: CASSLKGASNQPQHF. CDR3 nucleotides: TGTGCCAGCAGCTTAAAGGGGGCTAGCAATCAGCCCCAGCATTTT.

The J gene is TRBJ2-1, the V gene TRBV5-1; 9 bases line up with TRBD2. Germline-derived CDR1 and CDR2 are SGHRS and YFSETQ. V shed 4 bases, J shed 5 bases, and the junction held 7 bases outside the gene matches. CDR3 size: 15 residues. CDR3 residues: CASSLLSGGHNEQFF. CDR3 sequence (DNA): TGCGCCAGCAGCCTTCTTAGCGGGGGACACAATGAGCAGTTCTTC.

The V call is TRBV6-5, the J call TRBJ1-1, with D perhaps TRBD1 (6 bases). This CDR3 has 16 residues. CDR1 is MNHEY and CDR2 is SVGAGI in the germline V gene. V was shortened by 4 bases and J by 1 base, with 16 bases between the two germline ends. The CDR3 is CASSSHTPGQNTEAFF. CDR3 in DNA: TGTGCCAGCAGTTCACATACCCCGGGACAGAACACTGAAGCTTTCTTT.

The chain has TRBV4-1 and TRBJ1-3, with unresolved D. V was shortened by 3 bases and J by 0 bases, with 9 bases between the two germline ends. The CDR3 sequence is 15 residues long. Germline V gene lookup returns CDR1 MGHRA and CDR2 YSYEKL. The chain's CDR3 is CASSQQHASGNTIYF. The DNA of the CDR3 is TGCGCCAGCAGCCAGCAGCACGCCTCTGGAAACACCATATATTTT.

V and J are TRBV6-5 and TRBJ2-7; the D gene is possibly TRBD1 (6 bases). This CDR3 has 15 residues. The V gene's germline CDR1 is MNHEY and CDR2 SVGAGI. The V gene lost 6 bases and the J gene lost 3 bases, with 18 bases spanning the gap. The CDR3 spells CASSLEDRLNYEQYF. The CDR3 DNA sequence: TGTGCCAGCAGCTTAGAAGACAGGCTGAACTACGAGCAGTACTTC.

This chain uses TRBV19 with TRBJ2-5, with TRBD2 identical over 10 bases. The V gene's germline CDR1 is LNHDA and CDR2 SQIVND (reference sequence). This CDR3 has 16 residues. The V gene end was trimmed by 4 bases and the J gene end by 7 bases; junction bases not matched to a gene: 12. For the CDR3, the DNA is TGTGCCAGTAGTAGTGTACTAGCGGGGCCTGGGTGGACCCAGTACTTC. Its translation: CASSSVLAGPGWTQYF.

The chain couples TRBV2 to TRBJ1-3; 8 bases are a match to TRBD1. Germline values: CDR1 SNHLY, CDR2 FYNNEI. CDR3 length: 15 residues. J gave up 4 bases and V 6 bases, and 8 bases lay outside the gene matches. The DNA of the CDR3 is TGTGCCAGCAGGGTCATGGACAGGGAGGGAAACACCATATATTTT. Translated, it gives CASRVMDREGNTIYF.

This clone appeared a single time. The chain carries TRBV9 and TRBJ2-2; D is possibly TRBD1 or TRBD2 (5 bases each). The CDR3 extends over 17 amino acids. Trimming removed 6 bases from V and 1 base from J, with 19 bases in between. The germline V gene has CDR1 SGDLS and CDR2 YYNGEE. CDR3 residues: CASTRDGNPLNTGELFF. CDR3 nucleotide sequence: TGTGCCAGCACCAGGGACGGAAACCCTTTGAACACCGGGGAGCTGTTTTTT.

V is TRBV6-5 and J is TRBJ2-7, with D maybe TRBD1 (5 bases). The ends were cut back, 1 base at V and 6 bases at J, with 13 bases in the middle. The CDR3 is made up of 14 amino acids. Germline CDR1 is MNHEY and CDR2 is SVGAGI. CDR3 residues: CASSYFRDQGEQYF. For the CDR3, the DNA is TGTGCCAGCAGTTACTTTAGGGATCAGGGCGAGCAGTACTTC.

The chain is built from TRBV5-8 and TRBJ1-1; TRBD1 is a possible D gene (6 bases). The V end was cut by 2 bases, the J end by 0 bases, with 20 bases between. The CDR3 covers 18 residues. Germline V gene sequence: CDR1 SGHTS, CDR2 YDEGEE. CDR3 nucleotides: TGTGCCAGCAGCTTTATACAGGGAAGTCTAATCTTGAACACTGAAGCTTTCTTT. Protein sequence: CASSFIQGSLILNTEAFF. Looking up the rest from reference TRBV5-8 and TRBJ1-1 gives the full variable domain: EAGVTQSPTHLIKTRGQQATLRCSPISGHTSVYWYQQALGLGLQFLLWYDEGEERNRGNFPPRFSGRQFPNYSSELNVNALELEDSALYLCASSFIQGSLILNTEAFFGQGTRLTVV.

The V gene is TRBV30, the J gene TRBJ1-3; D possibly corresponds to TRBD1 (6 bases). Looked up from germline, CDR1 is GTSNPN and CDR2 is SVGIG (reference sequence). The CDR3 sequence is 15 residues long. V lost 3 bases and J lost 4, with 16 bases in between. The CDR3 sequence is CAWSPSGTLGNTIYF. CDR3 nucleotide sequence: TGTGCCTGGAGCCCATCGGGGACACTCGGAAACACCATATATTTT.

V and J are TRBV6-1 and TRBJ1-5; the D gene is possibly TRBD1 (5 bases). Germline loops: CDR1 MNHNS, CDR2 SASEGT. V lost 4 bases and J 6 bases, leaving 22 bases between the germline ends. The CDR3 is 17 amino acids. CDR3 DNA sequence: TGTGCCAGCAGTGCCACACCGTCCTCAGGGACGAGTCAGCCCCAGCATTTT. It specifies CASSATPSSGTSQPQHF.

The CDR3, as DNA: TGTGCCAGCAGCTTAGAAGGGGTTTCCTCCTACGAGCAGTACTTC. Translating gives CASSLEGVSSYEQYF. The chain links TRBV7-9 to TRBJ2-7, with D possibly being TRBD1 (5 bases). Trimming took 1 base from V and 0 from J, leaving 10 bases between them. The germline gives CDR1 SEHNR, CDR2 FQNEAQ (reference sequence). CDR3 size: 15 residues.

This clone was detected only once. V and J are TRBV7-2 and TRBJ1-4; no clear D. This CDR3 region has 13 residues. V lost 6 bases to trimming and J lost 4 bases, with 9 bases between them. Germline V lookup: CDR1 SGHTA, CDR2 FQGNSA. DNA of the CDR3: TGTGCCAGCAGAACCGGGTTTAATGAAAAACTGTTTTTT. It is translated as CASRTGFNEKLFF.

The V and J genes are TRBV5-1 and TRBJ1-1, with TRBD1 as a possible D gene (6 bases). The germline gives CDR1 SGHRS, CDR2 YFSETQ. V was shortened by 4 bases and J by 0 bases, with 13 bases between the two germline ends. The CDR3 runs 15 residues. CDR3 sequence (DNA): TGCGCCAGCAGCCCATGGACAGATATGAACACTGAAGCTTTCTTT. Translation gives CASSPWTDMNTEAFF.

The chain links TRBV18 to TRBJ2-3; D not certain. The V end was cut by 4 bases, the J end by 2 bases, with 10 bases between. The CDR3 has 14 amino acids. Per the germline V gene, CDR1 is KGHSH and CDR2 is LQKENI. For the CDR3, the DNA is TGTGCCAGCTCACGTTCACAGCACACAGATACGCAGTATTTT. Encoded protein: CASSRSQHTDTQYF.

The V call is TRBV5-6, the J call TRBJ2-5; TRBD2 might be the D (6 bases). This CDR3 has 13 amino acids. V was pared by 3 bases and J by 5 bases, with 11 bases between. Germline CDR1 reads SGHDT; CDR2 reads YYEEEE. CDR3: CASSSGLRETQYF. The CDR3 region has the DNA TGTGCCAGCAGCTCGGGACTTCGGGAGACCCAGTACTTC.

The chain recombines TRBV27 with TRBJ2-7; unclear D gene. Trimming cost V 5 bases and J 0 bases, with 11 bases left between them. Germline V lookup: CDR1 MNHEY, CDR2 SMNVEV (reference sequence). CDR3 length equals 14 residues. The CDR3 DNA follows: TGTGCCAGCAGTCCCCTCCGGGCCTCCTACGAGCAGTACTTC. As protein: CASSPLRASYEQYF.